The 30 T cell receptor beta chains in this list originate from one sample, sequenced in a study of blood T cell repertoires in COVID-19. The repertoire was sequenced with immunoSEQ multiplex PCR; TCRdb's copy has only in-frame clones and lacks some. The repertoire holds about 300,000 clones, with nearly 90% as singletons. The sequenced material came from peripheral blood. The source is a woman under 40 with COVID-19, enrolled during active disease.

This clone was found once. CDR3 loop: CASSLSGQGMGSPLHF. CDR3 bases: TGTGCCAGCAGTTTATCTGGCCAGGGTATGGGTTCACCCCTCCACTTT. V gene TRBV27 combines with J gene TRBJ1-6; D is possibly TRBD1 (5 bases). CDR1 and CDR2 from the germline V gene are MNHEY and SMNVEV (reference sequence). Deletions cut 0 bases from V and 9 bases from J, with 15 bases between. The CDR3 totals 16 residues.

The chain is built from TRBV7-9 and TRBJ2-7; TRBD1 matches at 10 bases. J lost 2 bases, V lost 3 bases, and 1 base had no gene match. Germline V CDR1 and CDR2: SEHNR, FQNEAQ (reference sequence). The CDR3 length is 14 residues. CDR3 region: CASSLDRGAYEQYF. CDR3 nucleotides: TGTGCCAGCAGCTTGGACAGGGGGGCCTACGAGCAGTACTTC.

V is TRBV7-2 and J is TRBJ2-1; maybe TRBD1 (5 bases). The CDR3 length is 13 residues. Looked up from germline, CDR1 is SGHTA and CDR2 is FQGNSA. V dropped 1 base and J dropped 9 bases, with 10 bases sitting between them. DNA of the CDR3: TGTGCCAGCAGCTTAGGGGGCCTAGTTGAGCAGTTCTTC. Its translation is CASSLGGLVEQFF.

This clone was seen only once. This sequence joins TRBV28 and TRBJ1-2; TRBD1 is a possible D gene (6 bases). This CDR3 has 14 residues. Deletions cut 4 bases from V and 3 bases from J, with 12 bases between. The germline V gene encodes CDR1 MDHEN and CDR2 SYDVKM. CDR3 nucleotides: TGTGCCAGCAGTTCTCAGGGGTATGACTATGGCTACACCTTC. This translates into CASSSQGYDYGYTF.

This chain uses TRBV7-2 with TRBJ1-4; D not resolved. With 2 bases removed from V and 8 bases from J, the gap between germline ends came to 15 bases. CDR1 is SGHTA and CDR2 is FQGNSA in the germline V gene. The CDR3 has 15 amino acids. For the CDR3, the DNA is TGTGCCAGCAGCTTAAGACACTCCCTTTGGGAAAAACTGTTTTTT. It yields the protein CASSLRHSLWEKLFF.

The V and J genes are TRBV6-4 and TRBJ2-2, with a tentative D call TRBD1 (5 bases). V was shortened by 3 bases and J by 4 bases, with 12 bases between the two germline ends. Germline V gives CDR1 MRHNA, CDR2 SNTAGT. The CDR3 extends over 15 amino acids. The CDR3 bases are TGTGCCAGCAGTGAAGGGCAGGGTGGCACCGGGGAGCTGTTTTTT. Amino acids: CASSEGQGGTGELFF.

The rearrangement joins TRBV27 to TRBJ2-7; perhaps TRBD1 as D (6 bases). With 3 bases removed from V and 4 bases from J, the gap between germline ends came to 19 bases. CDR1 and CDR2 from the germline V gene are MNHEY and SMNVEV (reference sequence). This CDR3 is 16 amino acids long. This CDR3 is CASSFPGQGSRYEQYV. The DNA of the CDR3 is TGTGCCAGCAGTTTTCCGGGCCAGGGGTCGCGGTACGAGCAGTACGTC.

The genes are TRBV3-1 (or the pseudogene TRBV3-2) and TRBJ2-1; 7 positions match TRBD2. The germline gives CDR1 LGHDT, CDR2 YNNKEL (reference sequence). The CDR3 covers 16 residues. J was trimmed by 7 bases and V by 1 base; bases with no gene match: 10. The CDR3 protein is CASSQASRGVLNEQFF. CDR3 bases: TGTGCCAGCAGCCAAGCATCCCGGGGGGTTCTAAATGAGCAGTTCTTC.

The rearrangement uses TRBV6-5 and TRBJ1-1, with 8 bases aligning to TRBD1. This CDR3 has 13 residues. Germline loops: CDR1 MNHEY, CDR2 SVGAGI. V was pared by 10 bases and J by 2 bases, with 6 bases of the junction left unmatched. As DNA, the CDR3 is TGTGCCACCCAGACAGGGGCAAACACTGAAGCTTTCTTT. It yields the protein CATQTGANTEAFF.

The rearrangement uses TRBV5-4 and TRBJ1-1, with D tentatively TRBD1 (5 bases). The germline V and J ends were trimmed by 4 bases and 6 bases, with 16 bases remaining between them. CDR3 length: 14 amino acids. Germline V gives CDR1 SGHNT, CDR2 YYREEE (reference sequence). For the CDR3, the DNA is TGTGCCAGCAGCAGACAGACCGATTACGCTGAAGCTTTCTTT. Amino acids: CASSRQTDYAEAFF. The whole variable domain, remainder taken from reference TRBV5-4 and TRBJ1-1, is ETGVTQSPTHLIKTRGQQVTLRCSSQSGHNTVSWYQQALGQGPQFIFQYYREEENGRGNFPPRFSGLQFPNYSSELNVNALELDDSALYLCASSRQTDYAEAFFGQGTRLTVV.

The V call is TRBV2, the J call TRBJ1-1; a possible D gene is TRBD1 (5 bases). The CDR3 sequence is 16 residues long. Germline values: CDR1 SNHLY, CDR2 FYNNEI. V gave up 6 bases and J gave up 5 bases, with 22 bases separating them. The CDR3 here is CASSSNALWGGTEAFF. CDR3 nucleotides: TGTGCCAGCAGCTCAAACGCCCTGTGGGGGGGGACTGAAGCTTTCTTT.

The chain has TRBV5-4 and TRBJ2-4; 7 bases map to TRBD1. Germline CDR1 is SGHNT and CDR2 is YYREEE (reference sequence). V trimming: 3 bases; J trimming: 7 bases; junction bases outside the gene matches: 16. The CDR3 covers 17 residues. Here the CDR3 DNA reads TGTGCCAGCAGCTCGGACTCGAGGGGGCGAAGAAACAACATTCAGTACTTC. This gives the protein CASSSDSRGRRNNIQYF.

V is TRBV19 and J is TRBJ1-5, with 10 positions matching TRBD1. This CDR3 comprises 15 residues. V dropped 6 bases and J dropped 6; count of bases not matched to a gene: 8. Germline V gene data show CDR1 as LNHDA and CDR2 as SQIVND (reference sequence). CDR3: CASRTGGYQSQPQHF. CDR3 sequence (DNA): TGTGCCAGTAGGACAGGGGGCTATCAGAGTCAGCCCCAGCATTTT.

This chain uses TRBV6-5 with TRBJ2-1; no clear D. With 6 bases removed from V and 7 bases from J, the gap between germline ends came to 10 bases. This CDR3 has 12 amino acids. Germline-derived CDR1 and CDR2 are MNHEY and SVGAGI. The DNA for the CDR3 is TGTGCCAGCAGCACACCGTGGAATGAGCAGTTCTTC. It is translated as CASSTPWNEQFF.

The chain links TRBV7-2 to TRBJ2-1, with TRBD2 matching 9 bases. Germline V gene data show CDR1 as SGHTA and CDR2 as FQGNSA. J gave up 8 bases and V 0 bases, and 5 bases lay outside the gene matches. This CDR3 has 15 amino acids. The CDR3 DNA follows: TGTGCCAGCAGCTTAGCGGGCGGGGGGGCCGATGAGCAGTTCTTC. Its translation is CASSLAGGGADEQFF.

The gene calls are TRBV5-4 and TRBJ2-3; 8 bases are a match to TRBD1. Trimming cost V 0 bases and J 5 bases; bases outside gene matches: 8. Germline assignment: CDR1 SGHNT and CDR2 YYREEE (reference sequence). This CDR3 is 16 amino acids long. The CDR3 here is CASSLGGDRGLDTQYF. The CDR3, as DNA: TGTGCCAGCAGCTTGGGGGGTGACAGGGGTCTAGATACGCAGTATTTT.

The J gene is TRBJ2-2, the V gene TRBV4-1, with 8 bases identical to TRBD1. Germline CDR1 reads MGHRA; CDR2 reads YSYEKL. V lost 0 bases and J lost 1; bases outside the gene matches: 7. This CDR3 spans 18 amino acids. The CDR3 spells CASSQEARGRRNTGELFF. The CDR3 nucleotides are TGCGCCAGCAGCCAAGAGGCCAGGGGGCGACGGAACACCGGGGAGCTGTTTTTT.

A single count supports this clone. The CDR3 DNA reads as TGTGCCAGCATCCAAACGGCGGGCGGTGAGCAGTTCTTC. It translates to CASIQTAGGEQFF. The chain recombines TRBV6-5 with TRBJ2-1; D perhaps matches TRBD2 (5 bases). The V and J ends lost 7 bases and 9 bases respectively, with 16 bases between them. Germline V gene sequence: CDR1 MNHEY, CDR2 SVGAGI. CDR3 length: 13 residues.

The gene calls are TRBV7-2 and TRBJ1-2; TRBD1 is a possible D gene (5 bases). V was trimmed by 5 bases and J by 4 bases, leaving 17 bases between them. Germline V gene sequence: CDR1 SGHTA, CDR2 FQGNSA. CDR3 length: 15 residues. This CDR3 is CASSPRRGPSYGYTF. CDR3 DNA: TGTGCCAGCAGCCCCAGAAGGGGTCCCTCCTATGGCTACACCTTC.

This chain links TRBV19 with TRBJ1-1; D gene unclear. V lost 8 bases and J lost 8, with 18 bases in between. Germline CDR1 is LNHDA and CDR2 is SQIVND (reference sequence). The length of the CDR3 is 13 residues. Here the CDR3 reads CASCPHFEAEAFF. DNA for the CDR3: TGTGCCAGTTGCCCTCACTTCGAAGCAGAAGCTTTCTTT.

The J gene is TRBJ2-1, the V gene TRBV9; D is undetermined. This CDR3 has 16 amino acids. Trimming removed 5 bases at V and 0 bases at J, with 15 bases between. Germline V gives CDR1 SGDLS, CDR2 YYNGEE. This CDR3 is CASRISGEPSYNEQFF. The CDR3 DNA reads TGTGCCAGCAGAATTTCCGGAGAACCCTCCTACAATGAGCAGTTCTTC.

The CDR3 loop is CASSDRLEQFF. The DNA of the CDR3 is TGTGCCAGCAGCGACCGACTCGAGCAGTTCTTC. This chain connects TRBV5-6 to TRBJ2-1; no firm D call. The CDR3 extends over 11 amino acids. Germline values: CDR1 SGHDT, CDR2 YYEEEE. Trimming cost V 4 bases and J 10 bases, with 9 bases left between them.

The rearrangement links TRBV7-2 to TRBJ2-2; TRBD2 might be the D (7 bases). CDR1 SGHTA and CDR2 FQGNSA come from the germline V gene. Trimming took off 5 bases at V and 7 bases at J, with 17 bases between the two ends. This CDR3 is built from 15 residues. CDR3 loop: CASSIGGGAIGELFF. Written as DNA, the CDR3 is TGTGCCAGCAGCATAGGTGGGGGGGCAATCGGGGAGCTGTTTTTT.

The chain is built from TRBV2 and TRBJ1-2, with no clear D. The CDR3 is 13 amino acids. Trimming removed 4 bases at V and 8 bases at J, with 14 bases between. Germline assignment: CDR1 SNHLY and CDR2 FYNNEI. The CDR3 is CASSAYNSLGYTF. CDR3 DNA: TGTGCCAGCAGTGCGTACAATTCCTTAGGCTACACCTTC.

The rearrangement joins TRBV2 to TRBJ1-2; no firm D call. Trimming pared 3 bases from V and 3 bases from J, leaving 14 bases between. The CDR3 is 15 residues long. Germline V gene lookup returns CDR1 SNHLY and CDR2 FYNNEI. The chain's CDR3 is CASSDGTLPYYGYTF. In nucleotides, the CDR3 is TGTGCCAGCAGTGATGGCACCTTGCCATACTATGGCTACACCTTC.

CDR3 in amino acids: CASSLRGRETQYF. CDR3 nucleotide sequence: TGTGCCAGCAGCCTCCGGGGTAGAGAGACCCAGTACTTC. The chain recombines TRBV3-1 (or the pseudogene TRBV3-2) with TRBJ2-5, with D maybe TRBD2 (5 bases). CDR3 length: 13 residues. The ends were cut back, 4 bases at V and 4 bases at J, with 10 bases in the middle. Germline V gene data show CDR1 as LGHDT and CDR2 as YNNKEL (reference sequence).

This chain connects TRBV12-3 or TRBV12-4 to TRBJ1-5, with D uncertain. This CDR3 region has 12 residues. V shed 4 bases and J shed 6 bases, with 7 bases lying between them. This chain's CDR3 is CASSSVPQPQHF. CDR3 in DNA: TGTGCCAGCAGTTCGGTCCCTCAGCCCCAGCATTTT.

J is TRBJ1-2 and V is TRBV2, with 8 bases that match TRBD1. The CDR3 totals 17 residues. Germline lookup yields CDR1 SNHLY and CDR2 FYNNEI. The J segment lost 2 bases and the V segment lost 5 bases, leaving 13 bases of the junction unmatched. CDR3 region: CASSTTRGPRGNYGYTF. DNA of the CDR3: TGTGCCAGCAGTACAACCAGGGGGCCCCGAGGAAACTATGGCTACACCTTC.

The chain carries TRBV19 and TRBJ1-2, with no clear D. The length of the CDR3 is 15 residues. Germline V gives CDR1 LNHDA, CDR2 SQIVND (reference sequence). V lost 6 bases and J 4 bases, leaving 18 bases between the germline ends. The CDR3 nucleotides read TGTGCCAGTAGGAACGGAGGAAGTGGGAGCTATGGCTACACCTTC. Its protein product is CASRNGGSGSYGYTF.

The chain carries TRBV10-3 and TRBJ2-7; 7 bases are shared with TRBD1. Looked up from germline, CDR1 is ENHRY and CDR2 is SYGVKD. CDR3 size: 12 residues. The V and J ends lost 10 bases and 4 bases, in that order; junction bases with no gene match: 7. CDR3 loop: CATAGGWYEQYF. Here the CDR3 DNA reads TGTGCCACTGCAGGGGGATGGTACGAGCAGTACTTC.